This TCR beta chain appears in the sequencing data of a study of PD-L1 blockade in urothelial cancer. On the study more broadly: Patients had undergone 0 to 3 prior chemotherapy regimens. Study findings and constraints: Blood clones associated with the tumor expanded more at 3 weeks in durable-benefit patients.

This clone appeared a few times. Its antigen is not identified. Germline CDR1 GTSNPN, CDR2 SVGIG (reference sequence). The CDR3 consists of 16 residues. The V end lost 2 bases, the J end lost 3 bases, and 20 bases lay between the germline ends. The authors spiked synthetic TCR analog templates into each PCR. Using amplified housekeeping genes, tumor DNA from FFPE samples was quantified. Profiled with immunoSEQ multiplex PCR; TCRdb holds only in-frame clones, not every one. The sample shows some 35,000 clones, approximately 34% of them seen only once. The clonotype comes from a man in his sixties with urothelial cancer. The sample was tumor tissue, taken before atezolizumab (anti-PD-L1) treatment. This rearrangement joins TRBV30 to TRBJ2-7, with D maybe TRBD2 (6 bases). CDR3 in DNA: TGTGCCTGGAGTTTAACCAGACTAGGTCCTAACTACGAGCAGTACTTC. Amino acids: CAWSLTRLGPNYEQYF.